This T cell receptor beta chain stems from a study of cytomegalovirus exposure and HLA in healthy donors. Study-wide findings and caveats: Among TCR sequences, most were rare, though some public TCRs appeared in many donors. TRBV6-2, TRBV6-3 and some other V segments were excluded as indistinguishable. In vitro checks showed that a few CMV-associated chains really do target CMV antigens. The study recorded 160 or so TCR beta chains that were cytomegalovirus-associated.

It was with 60 Vbeta and 13 Jbeta primers that the PCR ran. Assay used: immunoSEQ multiplex PCR; TCRdb lists only in-frame clones, some missing. The table lists around 300,000 clones, 65% to 85% of them singletons. Notes on this clone: The antigen is unknown. Distinct nucleotide sequences in the sample also encode this CDR3.

Looked up from germline, CDR1 is LNHNV and CDR2 is YYDKDF (reference sequence). V lost 5 bases, J lost 8 bases, and 6 bases stayed unmatched. The CDR3 is made up of 14 amino acids. The sample taken for sequencing was PBMCs. This chain uses TRBV15 with TRBJ1-4, with TRBD1 identical over 9 bases. This clonotype was sampled from a female donor in good health and CMV-seronegative. CDR3 in amino acids: CATSRDRVGEKLFF. The DNA for the CDR3 is TGTGCCACCAGCCGGGACAGGGTAGGAGAAAAACTGTTTTTT.